This T cell receptor beta chain was documented in a study of T cell responses to AZD1222 COVID-19 vaccine. Points from the study as a whole: CD4 TCRs associated with vaccination spanned spike, dominating at 160-218 and 743-854. Unmutated variant regions are reportedly the target of nearly half of TCRs that are spike-specific. Sampling captured repertoires only after the peak T cell response. Clonal diversity may have been underestimated in mostly white British donors.

With regard to this clone: As yet, its antigen is unknown.

Germline V gives CDR1 MDHEN, CDR2 SYDVKM. Trimming cost V 6 bases and J 6 bases; bases outside gene matches: 5. This CDR3 has 14 amino acids. Sequenced by immunoSEQ multiplex PCR; TCRdb stores in-frame clones only, minus some. The sample lists nearly 110,000 clones, roughly 90% occurring once. The source was peripheral blood, collected on day 0 of AZD1222 vaccination. The TCR sequence derives from an adult in good health. The rearrangement uses TRBV28 and TRBJ2-3; 11 bases are a match to TRBD2. CDR3 nucleotides: TGTGCCAGCAGCCTAACTAGCGGGAGCGATACGCAGTATTTT. Encoded protein: CASSLTSGSDTQYF.